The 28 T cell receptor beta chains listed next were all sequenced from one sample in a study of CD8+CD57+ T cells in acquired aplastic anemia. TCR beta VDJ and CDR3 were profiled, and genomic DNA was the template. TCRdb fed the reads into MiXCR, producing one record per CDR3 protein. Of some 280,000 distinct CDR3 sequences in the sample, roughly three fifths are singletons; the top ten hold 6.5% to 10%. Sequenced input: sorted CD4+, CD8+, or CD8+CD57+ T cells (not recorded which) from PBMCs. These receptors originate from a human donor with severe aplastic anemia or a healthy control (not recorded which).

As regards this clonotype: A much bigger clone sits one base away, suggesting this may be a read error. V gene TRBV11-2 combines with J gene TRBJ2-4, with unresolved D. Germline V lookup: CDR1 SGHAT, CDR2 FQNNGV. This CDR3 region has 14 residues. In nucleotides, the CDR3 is TGTGCCACCCGGGCACAGATAGCCAAAAACATTCATTACTTC. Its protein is CATRAQIAKNIHYF. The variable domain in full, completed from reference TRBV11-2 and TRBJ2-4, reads EAGVAQSPRYKIIEKRQSVAFWCNPISGHATLYWYQQILGQGPKLLIQFQNNGVVDDSQLPKDRFSAERLKGVDSTLKIQPAKLEDSAVYLCATRAQIAKNIHYFGAGTRLSVL.

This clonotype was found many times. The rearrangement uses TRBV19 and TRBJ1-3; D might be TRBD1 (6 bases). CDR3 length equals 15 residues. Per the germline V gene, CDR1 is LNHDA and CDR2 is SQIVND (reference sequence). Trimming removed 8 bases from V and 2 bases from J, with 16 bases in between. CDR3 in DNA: TGTGCCAGTGGGACTACAGGGAGGCCTGGAAACACCATATATTTT. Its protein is CASGTTGRPGNTIYF.

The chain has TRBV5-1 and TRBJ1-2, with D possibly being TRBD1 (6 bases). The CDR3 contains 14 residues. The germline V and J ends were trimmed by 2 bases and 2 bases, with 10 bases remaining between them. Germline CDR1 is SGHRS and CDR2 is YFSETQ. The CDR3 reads CASSFTGSNYGYTF. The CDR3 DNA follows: TGCGCCAGCAGCTTTACAGGGTCGAACTATGGCTACACCTTC.

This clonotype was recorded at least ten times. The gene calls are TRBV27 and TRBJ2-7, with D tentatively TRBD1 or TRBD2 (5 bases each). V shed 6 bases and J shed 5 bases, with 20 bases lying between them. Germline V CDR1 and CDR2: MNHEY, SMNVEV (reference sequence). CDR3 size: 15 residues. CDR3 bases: TGTGCCAGCAGGAAAACCGGGGCAGGCCCGAACGAGCAGTACTTC. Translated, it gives CASRKTGAGPNEQYF.

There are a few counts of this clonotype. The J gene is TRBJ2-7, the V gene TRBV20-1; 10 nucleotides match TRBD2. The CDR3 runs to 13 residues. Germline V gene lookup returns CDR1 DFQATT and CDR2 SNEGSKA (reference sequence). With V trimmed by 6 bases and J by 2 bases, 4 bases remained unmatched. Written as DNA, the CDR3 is TGCAGTGCCCCCGGGACTAGCGCCTACGAGCAGTACTTC. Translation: CSAPGTSAYEQYF.

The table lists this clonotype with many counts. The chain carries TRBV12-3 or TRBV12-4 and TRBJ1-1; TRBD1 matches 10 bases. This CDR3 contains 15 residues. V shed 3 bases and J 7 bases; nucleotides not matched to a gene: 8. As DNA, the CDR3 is TGTGCCAGCAGTTTGGTGGGACAGGGGTTAGGTGAAGCTTTCTTT. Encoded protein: CASSLVGQGLGEAFF.

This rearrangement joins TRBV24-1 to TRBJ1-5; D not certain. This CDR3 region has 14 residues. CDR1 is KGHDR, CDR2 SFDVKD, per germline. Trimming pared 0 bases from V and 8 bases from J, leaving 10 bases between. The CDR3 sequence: CATSDLPKVKPQHF. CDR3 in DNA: TGTGCCACCAGTGATTTGCCCAAGGTCAAGCCCCAGCATTTT.

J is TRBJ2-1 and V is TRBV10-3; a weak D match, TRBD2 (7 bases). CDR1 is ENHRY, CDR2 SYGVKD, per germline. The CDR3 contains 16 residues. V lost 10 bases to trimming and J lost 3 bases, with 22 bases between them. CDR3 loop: CASRGERDTIYNEQFF. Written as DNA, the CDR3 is TGTGCCAGCCGGGGGGAAAGGGACACCATCTACAATGAGCAGTTCTTC.

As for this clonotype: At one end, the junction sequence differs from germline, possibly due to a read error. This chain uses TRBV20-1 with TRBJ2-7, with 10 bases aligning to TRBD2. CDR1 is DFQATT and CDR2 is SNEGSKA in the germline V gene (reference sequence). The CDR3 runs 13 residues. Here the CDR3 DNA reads TGTAGTGCTAGCGGGGGCTCCTACAATGAGCAGTACTTC. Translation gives CSASGGSYNEQYF.

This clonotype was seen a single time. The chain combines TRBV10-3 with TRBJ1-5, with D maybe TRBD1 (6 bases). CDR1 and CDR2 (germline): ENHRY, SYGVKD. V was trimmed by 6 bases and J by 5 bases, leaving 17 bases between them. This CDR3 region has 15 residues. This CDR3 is CAIRDSLREDQPQHF. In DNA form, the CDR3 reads TGTGCCATCAGGGACAGCCTACGTGAAGATCAGCCCCAGCATTTT.

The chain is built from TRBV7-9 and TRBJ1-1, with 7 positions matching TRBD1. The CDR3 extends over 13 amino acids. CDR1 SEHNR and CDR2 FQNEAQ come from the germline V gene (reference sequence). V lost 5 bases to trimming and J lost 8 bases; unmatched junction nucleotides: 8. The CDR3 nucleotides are TGTGCCAGCAGCCCACAGGGGTCCCTCGAAGCTTTCTTT. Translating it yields CASSPQGSLEAFF.

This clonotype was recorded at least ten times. For the CDR3, the DNA is TGTGCCAGTAGTATAGAGGGCCGGACAGGTGTGAATGGCTACACCTTC. Its translation is CASSIEGRTGVNGYTF. J is TRBJ1-2 and V is TRBV19; 7 bases map to TRBD1. CDR3 length: 16 residues. Germline V lookup: CDR1 LNHDA, CDR2 SQIVND (reference sequence). The V and J ends lost 0 bases and 6 bases, in that order; junction bases with no gene match: 10.

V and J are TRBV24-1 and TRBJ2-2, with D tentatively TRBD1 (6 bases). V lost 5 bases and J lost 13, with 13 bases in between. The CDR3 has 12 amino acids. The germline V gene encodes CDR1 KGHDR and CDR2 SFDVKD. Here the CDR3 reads CATSVPGQRLFF. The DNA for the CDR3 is TGTGCCACCAGTGTTCCGGGACAACGGCTGTTTTTT.

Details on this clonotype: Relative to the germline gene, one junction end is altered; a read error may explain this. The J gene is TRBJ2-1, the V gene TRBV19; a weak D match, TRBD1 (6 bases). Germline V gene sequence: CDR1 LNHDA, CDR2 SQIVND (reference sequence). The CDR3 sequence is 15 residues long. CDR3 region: CAGSIQGGPYNEQFF. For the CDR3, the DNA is TGTGCCGGTAGTATACAGGGCGGACCTTACAATGAGCAGTTCTTC.

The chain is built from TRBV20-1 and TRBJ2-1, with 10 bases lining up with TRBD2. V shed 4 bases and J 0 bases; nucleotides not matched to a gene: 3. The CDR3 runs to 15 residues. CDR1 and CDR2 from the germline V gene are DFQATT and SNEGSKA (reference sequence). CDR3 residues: CSATGLADSYNEQFF. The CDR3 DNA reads TGCAGTGCTACCGGACTAGCGGACTCCTACAATGAGCAGTTCTTC.

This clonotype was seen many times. DNA of the CDR3: TGTGCCAGCAGCGAATCCCTAGACAGAGACACTGAAGCTTTCTTT. Translated: CASSESLDRDTEAFF. The chain recombines TRBV9 with TRBJ1-1; D perhaps matches TRBD1 (5 bases). Trimming removed 3 bases from V and 3 bases from J, with 15 bases in between. This CDR3 is 15 amino acids long. The V gene's germline CDR1 is SGDLS and CDR2 YYNGEE.

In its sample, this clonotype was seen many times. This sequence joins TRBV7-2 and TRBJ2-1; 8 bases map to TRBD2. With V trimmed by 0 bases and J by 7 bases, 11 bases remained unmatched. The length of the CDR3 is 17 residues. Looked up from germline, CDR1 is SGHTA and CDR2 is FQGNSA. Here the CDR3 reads CASSLAGDGGDLNEQFF. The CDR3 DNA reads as TGTGCCAGCAGCTTAGCGGGGGACGGGGGGGACCTAAATGAGCAGTTCTTC.

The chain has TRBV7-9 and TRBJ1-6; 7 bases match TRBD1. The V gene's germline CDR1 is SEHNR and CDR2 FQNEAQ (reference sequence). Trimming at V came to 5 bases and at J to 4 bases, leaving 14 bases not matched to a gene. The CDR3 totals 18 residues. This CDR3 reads CASSGTVNLPLYNSPLHF. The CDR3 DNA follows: TGTGCCAGCAGCGGGACAGTGAATCTACCCCTTTATAATTCACCCCTCCACTTT. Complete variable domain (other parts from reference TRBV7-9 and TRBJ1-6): DTGVSQNPRHKITKRGQNVTFRCDPISEHNRLYWYRQTLGQGPEFLTYFQNEAQLEKSRLLSDRFSAERPKGSFSTLEIQRTEQGDSAMYLCASSGTVNLPLYNSPLHFGNGTRLTVT.

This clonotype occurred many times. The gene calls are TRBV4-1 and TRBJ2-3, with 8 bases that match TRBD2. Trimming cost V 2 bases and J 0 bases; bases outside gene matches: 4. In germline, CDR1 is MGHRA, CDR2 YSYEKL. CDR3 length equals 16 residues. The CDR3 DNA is TGCGCCAGCAGCCAACCGACTAGCGCTAGCACAGATACGCAGTATTTT. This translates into CASSQPTSASTDTQYF.

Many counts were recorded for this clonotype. The CDR3 is CASSLGTHSRGSEQYF. The DNA of the CDR3 is TGCGCCAGCAGCTTGGGGACCCACTCTAGAGGCTCTGAGCAGTACTTC. V gene TRBV5-1 combines with J gene TRBJ2-7, with D uncertain. The CDR3 loop spans 16 amino acids. Germline CDR1 is SGHRS and CDR2 is YFSETQ. Trimming cost V 0 bases and J 7 bases, with 20 bases left between them.

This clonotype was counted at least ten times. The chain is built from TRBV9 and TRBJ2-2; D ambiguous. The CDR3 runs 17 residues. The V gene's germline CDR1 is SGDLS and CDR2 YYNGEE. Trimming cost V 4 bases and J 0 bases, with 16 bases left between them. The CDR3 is CASSQDTTSSNTGELFF. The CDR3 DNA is TGTGCCAGCAGCCAAGACACCACATCGTCGAACACCGGGGAGCTGTTTTTT.

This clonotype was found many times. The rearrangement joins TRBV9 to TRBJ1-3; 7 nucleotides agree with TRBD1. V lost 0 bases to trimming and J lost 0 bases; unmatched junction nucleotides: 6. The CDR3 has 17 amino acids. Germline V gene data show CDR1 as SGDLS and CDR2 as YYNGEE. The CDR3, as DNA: TGTGCCAGCAGCGTAGCGCTGGGACAGAACTCTGGAAACACCATATATTTT. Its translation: CASSVALGQNSGNTIYF.

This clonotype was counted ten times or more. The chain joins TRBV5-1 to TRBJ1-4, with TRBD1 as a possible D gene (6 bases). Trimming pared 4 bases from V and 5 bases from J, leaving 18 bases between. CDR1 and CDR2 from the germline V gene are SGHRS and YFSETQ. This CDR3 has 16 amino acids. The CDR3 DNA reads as TGCGCCAGCAGCCCAACCTTACAGGGCCGAAATGAAAAACTGTTTTTT. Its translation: CASSPTLQGRNEKLFF.

CDR3 DNA: TGTGCCACCAGCAGCGGACTAGCAGCCTACAATGAGCAGTTCTTC. The encoded protein is CATSSGLAAYNEQFF. The chain is built from TRBV15 and TRBJ2-1, with 8 bases aligning to TRBD2. The CDR3 runs to 15 residues. From germline, CDR1 is LNHNV and CDR2 YYDKDF (reference sequence). The V gene end was trimmed by 3 bases and the J gene end by 2 bases; junction bases not matched to a gene: 3.

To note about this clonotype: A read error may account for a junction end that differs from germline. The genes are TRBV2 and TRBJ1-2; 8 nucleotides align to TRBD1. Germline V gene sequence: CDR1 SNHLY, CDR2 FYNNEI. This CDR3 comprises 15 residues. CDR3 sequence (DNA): TGTGCCAGCAGTGGCCGGACAGGGAGTAACTATGGCCACACCTTC. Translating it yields CASSGRTGSNYGHTF.

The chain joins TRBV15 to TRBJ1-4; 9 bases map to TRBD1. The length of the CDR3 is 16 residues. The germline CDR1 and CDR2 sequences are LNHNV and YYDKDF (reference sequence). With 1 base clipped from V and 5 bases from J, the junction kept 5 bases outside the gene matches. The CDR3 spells CATSRVAGQGNEKLFF. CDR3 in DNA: TGTGCCACCAGCAGAGTGGCCGGACAGGGGAATGAAAAACTGTTTTTT.

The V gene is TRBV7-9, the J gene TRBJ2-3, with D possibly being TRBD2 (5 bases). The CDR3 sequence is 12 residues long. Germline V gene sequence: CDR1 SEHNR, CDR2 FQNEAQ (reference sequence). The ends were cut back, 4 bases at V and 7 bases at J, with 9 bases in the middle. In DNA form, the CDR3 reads TGTGCCAGCAGCTCGACGGGGAATACGCAGTATTTT. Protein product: CASSSTGNTQYF.

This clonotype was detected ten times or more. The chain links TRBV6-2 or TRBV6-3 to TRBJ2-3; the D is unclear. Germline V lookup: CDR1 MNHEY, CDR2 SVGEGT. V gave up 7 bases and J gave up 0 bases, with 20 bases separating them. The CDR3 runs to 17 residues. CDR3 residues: CASTHQLGVTSTDTQYF. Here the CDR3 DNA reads TGTGCCAGCACTCACCAACTCGGAGTCACTAGCACAGATACGCAGTATTTT.